These 32 T cell receptor beta chains originate from one sample sequenced in a study of T cells in Graves' hyperthyroidism and ophthalmopathy. What was amplified from RNA transcripts were TCR beta CDR3 regions. During a first-round RT-PCR of the TCR CDR3, the HTBI primer set was used. TCRdb itself ran the multiplex PCR reads through MiXCR, one entry per CDR3 protein. Of 450,000 to 550,000 distinct CDR3 sequences listed, approximately 25% are singletons. Material for sequencing was blood. The receptors shown here come from a woman aged 30 to 39 with Graves' ophthalmopathy.

The J gene is TRBJ2-5, the V gene TRBV6-5; 8 bases line up with TRBD2. V shed 1 base and J 1 base; nucleotides not matched to a gene: 2. The CDR3 is made up of 15 amino acids. CDR1 and CDR2 (germline): MNHEY, SVGAGI. The CDR3 spells CASSYFGGVQETQYF. In DNA form, the CDR3 reads TGTGCCAGCAGTTACTTCGGGGGGGTCCAAGAGACCCAGTACTTC.

This clonotype appeared many times. The rearrangement uses TRBV10-3 and TRBJ2-7, with TRBD2 as a possible D gene (5 bases). V gave up 0 bases and J gave up 7 bases, with 13 bases separating them. CDR1 and CDR2 from the germline V gene are ENHRY and SYGVKD. The length of the CDR3 is 14 residues. The CDR3 reads CAISESKDSWEQYF. CDR3 bases: TGTGCCATCAGTGAGTCGAAGGACTCGTGGGAGCAGTACTTC.

This chain uses TRBV10-3 with TRBJ2-6, with 7 bases matching TRBD1. Germline V gives CDR1 ENHRY, CDR2 SYGVKD. The CDR3 sequence is 20 residues long. The trim removed 3 bases at V and 0 bases at J, leaving 14 bases unmatched. CDR3 sequence (DNA): TGTGCCATCAGTGAATTAGGCGGAACAGGGGCGAGCTCTGGGGCCAACGTCCTGACTTTC. Translation gives CAISELGGTGASSGANVLTF.

V and J are TRBV15 and TRBJ2-5, with TRBD2 as a possible D gene (6 bases). Germline V gives CDR1 LNHNV, CDR2 YYDKDF (reference sequence). The CDR3 spans 15 residues. The V end lost 0 bases, the J end lost 2 bases, and 10 bases lay between the germline ends. CDR3 sequence reads: CATSRDAGRQETQYF. In nucleotides, the CDR3 is TGTGCCACCAGCAGAGATGCAGGGAGGCAAGAGACCCAGTACTTC.

This sequence joins TRBV12-3 or TRBV12-4 and TRBJ1-1; 8 bases are shared with TRBD1. The CDR3 has 14 residues. J gave up 1 base and V 6 bases, and 4 bases lay outside the gene matches. CDR3 sequence reads: CASRGTGENTEAFF. The DNA for the CDR3 is TGTGCCAGCAGAGGGACAGGAGAGAACACTGAAGCTTTCTTT.

This clonotype was seen at least ten times. The rearrangement uses TRBV24-1 and TRBJ1-1; D gene uncertain. CDR1 is KGHDR and CDR2 is SFDVKD in the germline V gene. With 1 base removed from V and 1 base from J, the gap between germline ends came to 9 bases. The CDR3 has 15 residues. The CDR3 sequence is CATSDFGEGNTEAFF. For the CDR3, the DNA is TGTGCCACCAGTGATTTCGGAGAGGGGAACACTGAAGCTTTCTTT.

This clonotype was seen repeatedly, ten times or more. V and J are TRBV4-1 and TRBJ2-2; D gene ambiguous. V dropped 1 base and J dropped 1 base, with 4 bases sitting between them. Germline loops: CDR1 MGHRA, CDR2 YSYEKL. The CDR3 extends over 14 amino acids. The CDR3 spells CASSQALNTGELFF. CDR3 nucleotide sequence: TGCGCCAGCAGCCAAGCTCTGAACACCGGGGAGCTGTTTTTT.

V usage is TRBV6-2 or TRBV6-3 and J usage is TRBJ1-2; D not resolved. Germline CDR1 reads MNHEY; CDR2 reads SVGEGT. The CDR3 spans 14 residues. Trimming shortened V by 2 bases and J by 2 bases, and 9 bases separated the two germline ends. The CDR3 is CASSYGQLNYGYTF. CDR3 sequence (DNA): TGTGCCAGCAGTTACGGGCAGTTGAACTATGGCTACACCTTC.

The V gene is TRBV5-4, the J gene TRBJ2-2, with 9 bases that match TRBD2. The J segment lost 3 bases and the V segment lost 0 bases, leaving 3 bases of the junction unmatched. CDR3 length: 16 amino acids. The germline CDR1 and CDR2 sequences are SGHNT and YYREEE (reference sequence). CDR3 in amino acids: CASSLAASGDTGELFF. CDR3 DNA: TGTGCCAGCAGCTTGGCTGCTAGCGGGGACACCGGGGAGCTGTTTTTT.

This chain links TRBV12-3 or TRBV12-4 with TRBJ2-7, with TRBD1 matching 8 bases. This CDR3 is built from 15 residues. The J segment lost 1 base and the V segment lost 6 bases, leaving 8 bases of the junction unmatched. The CDR3 region is CASSKTGTGSYEQYF. In nucleotides, the CDR3 is TGTGCCAGCAGCAAAACCGGGACAGGATCCTACGAGCAGTACTTC.

This clonotype came up many times. The J gene is TRBJ1-1, the V gene TRBV13, with D uncertain. Per germline, CDR1 PRHDT and CDR2 FYEKMQ (reference sequence). This CDR3 region has 13 residues. The V end lost 2 bases, the J end lost 2 bases, and 6 bases lay between the germline ends. This CDR3 is CASSLRSNTEAFF. The CDR3 nucleotides read TGTGCCAGCAGCTTACGCAGCAACACTGAAGCTTTCTTT.

The table lists this clonotype with many counts. One end of the junction does not line up with germline, which may come from a read error. The V and J genes are TRBV27 and TRBJ2-4, with D possibly TRBD1 on 6 matching bases. Germline V gene sequence: CDR1 MNHEY, CDR2 SMNVEV (reference sequence). The CDR3 has 14 amino acids. CDR3 sequence (DNA): TGTGCCAGCAAACAGGGTTTAGCCAAAAACATTAAGTACTTC. Its protein is CASKQGLAKNIKYF.

This clonotype was seen ten or more times. V and J are TRBV20-1 and TRBJ2-7; the D gene is possibly TRBD1 (6 bases). Looked up from germline, CDR1 is DFQATT and CDR2 is SNEGSKA (reference sequence). V lost 6 bases and J lost 2, with 11 bases in between. CDR3 length: 12 residues. The DNA for the CDR3 is TGCAGTGCATCGGACAGAGCCTACGAGCAGTACTTC. Residues: CSASDRAYEQYF.

The gene calls are TRBV2 and TRBJ1-1; D gene unclear. Trimming left V 1 base short and J 3 bases short, with 12 bases between. This CDR3 spans 15 amino acids. CDR1 SNHLY and CDR2 FYNNEI come from the germline V gene. CDR3 nucleotides: TGTGCCAGCAGTGAAGAGGCCCTCTGGGACACTGAAGCTTTCTTT. It specifies CASSEEALWDTEAFF. The full variable domain, its missing parts supplied by reference TRBV2 and TRBJ1-1, is EPEVTQTPSHQVTQMGQEVILRCVPISNHLYFYWYRQILGQKVEFLVSFYNNEISEKSEIFDDQFSVERPDGSNFTLKIRSTKLEDSAMYFCASSEEALWDTEAFFGQGTRLTVV.

In its sample, this clonotype was seen many times. The V gene is TRBV5-1, the J gene TRBJ1-1, with no clear D. Germline CDR1 SGHRS, CDR2 YFSETQ. The CDR3 spans 15 residues. The ends were cut back, 4 bases at V and 0 bases at J, with 13 bases in the middle. The CDR3 loop is CASSDQRGMNTEAFF. CDR3 in DNA: TGCGCCAGCAGCGACCAGAGAGGGATGAACACTGAAGCTTTCTTT. The full variable domain, with the rest looked up from reference TRBV5-1 and TRBJ1-1, is KAGVTQTPRYLIKTRGQQVTLSCSPISGHRSVSWYQQTPGQGLQFLFEYFSETQRNKGNFPGRFSGRQFSNSRSEMNVSTLELGDSALYLCASSDQRGMNTEAFFGQGTRLTVV.

This clonotype was observed many times. The rearrangement uses TRBV11-2 and TRBJ2-6; 8 bases map to TRBD1. The germline gives CDR1 SGHAT, CDR2 FQNNGV. V gave up 4 bases and J gave up 0 bases; unmatched junction bases: 8. This CDR3 has 18 amino acids. The CDR3 DNA reads as TGTGCCAGCAGCTCCAGGCCGGGACAGGCCTCTGGGGCCAACGTCCTGACTTTC. Its translation is CASSSRPGQASGANVLTF.

The V gene is TRBV11-1, the J gene TRBJ2-6; 8 nucleotides match TRBD1. The CDR3 loop spans 18 amino acids. V lost 5 bases to trimming and J lost 3 bases; unmatched junction nucleotides: 12. The germline gives CDR1 SGHAT, CDR2 FQDESV (reference sequence). CDR3 residues: CASSPSRQGTYGANVLTF. As DNA, the CDR3 is TGTGCCAGCAGCCCTAGCCGACAGGGGACGTATGGGGCCAACGTCCTGACTTTC.

Regarding this clonotype: A much larger clone lies a single base off, so this may be a read error. This chain joins TRBV28 and TRBJ1-2; D is unresolved. There are 15 residues in the CDR3. CDR1 and CDR2 (germline): MDHEN, SYDVKM. V lost 6 bases, J lost 2 bases, and 16 bases lay in between. DNA of the CDR3: TGTGCCAGCAGAGGGCTAGGGATTGGGAACTATGGCTACACCTTC. Translated, it gives CASRGLGIGNYGYTF.

V and J are TRBV25-1 and TRBJ2-7, with D perhaps matching TRBD1 (5 bases). Trimming removed 4 bases at V and 4 bases at J, with 14 bases between. This CDR3 has 14 residues. Per germline, CDR1 MGHDK and CDR2 SYGVNS. For the CDR3, the DNA is TGTGCCAGCAGTGCTGGACATGATCTTTACGAGCAGTACTTC. Translating it yields CASSAGHDLYEQYF.

This clonotype was seen a few times. The chain joins TRBV12-3 or TRBV12-4 to TRBJ2-5; D remains unclear. Trimming left V 5 bases short and J 1 base short, with 14 bases between. The CDR3 runs to 15 residues. The CDR3 spells CASSPSAGSQETQYF. The CDR3, as DNA: TGTGCCAGCAGTCCAAGCGCCGGGTCCCAAGAGACCCAGTACTTC.

This clonotype came up many times. The gene calls are TRBV30 and TRBJ2-7; 9 bases align to TRBD2. The V and J ends lost 3 bases and 0 bases, in that order; junction bases with no gene match: 12. The V gene's germline CDR1 is GTSNPN and CDR2 SVGIG (reference sequence). The CDR3 runs to 17 residues. DNA for the CDR3: TGTGCCTGGAGCGTTGTTAAGCGGGGGGTCAGCTCCTACGAGCAGTACTTC. This gives the protein CAWSVVKRGVSSYEQYF.

The table lists this clonotype with a few counts. This rearrangement joins TRBV20-1 to TRBJ2-5; TRBD2 agrees at 9 bases. Germline V gene sequence: CDR1 DFQATT, CDR2 SNEGSKA (reference sequence). J lost 5 bases, V lost 5 bases, and 9 bases had no gene match. The CDR3 has 14 amino acids. CDR3 amino acids: CSAYNSGGAETQYF. The CDR3, as DNA: TGCAGTGCTTATAATAGCGGGGGCGCGGAGACCCAGTACTTC.

This clonotype was picked up many times. This rearrangement joins TRBV19 to TRBJ1-2; 7 bases are a match to TRBD1. The CDR3 consists of 13 residues. The V segment lost 7 bases and the J segment 6 bases; nucleotides outside the gene matches: 8. Germline V gene lookup returns CDR1 LNHDA and CDR2 SQIVND (reference sequence). For the CDR3, the DNA is TGTGCCAGTAAACGGGGACAGACCGATGGCTACACCTTC. Translation gives CASKRGQTDGYTF.

The chain carries TRBV29-1 and TRBJ1-1; 8 positions agree with TRBD1. The CDR3 is made up of 13 amino acids. CDR1 is SQVTM, CDR2 ANQGSEA, per germline. The ends lost 6 bases at V and 4 bases at J; junction bases unmatched: 7. In DNA form, the CDR3 reads TGCAGCGTCAGAGGACAGGGATTCACTGAAGCTTTCTTT. Translating it yields CSVRGQGFTEAFF.

The chain employs TRBV7-9 and TRBJ1-3; D is undetermined. Germline V gene sequence: CDR1 SEHNR, CDR2 FQNEAQ (reference sequence). The CDR3 is 12 amino acids. V lost 6 bases, J lost 5 bases, and 8 bases lay in between. The CDR3 sequence: CASSPDRNTIYF. The CDR3 DNA sequence: TGTGCCAGCAGTCCAGACAGAAACACCATATATTTT.

This clonotype has ten or more counts. The V call is TRBV20-1, the J call TRBJ1-2; tentatively, D is TRBD1 (6 bases). The germline CDR1 and CDR2 sequences are DFQATT and SNEGSKA (reference sequence). CDR3 length: 14 residues. V lost 0 bases, J lost 3 bases, and 11 bases lay in between. CDR3 nucleotide sequence: TGCAGTGCTAGAGATTGGGGGGGCGACTATGGCTACACCTTC. Translated: CSARDWGGDYGYTF.

This clonotype has a count of ten or more. The chain's CDR3 is CASSRQDTEAFF. Written as DNA, the CDR3 is TGTGCCAGCAGTAGACAGGACACTGAAGCTTTCTTT. The V call is TRBV28, the J call TRBJ1-1; TRBD1 might be the D (6 bases). This CDR3 is 12 amino acids long. Germline V CDR1 and CDR2: MDHEN, SYDVKM. V lost 5 bases and J 3 bases, leaving 7 bases between the germline ends.

Notes on this clonotype: A read error is possible here, since a much larger clone lies one base away. The chain is built from TRBV7-2 and TRBJ2-5, with TRBD2 matching 9 bases. Germline CDR1 is SGHTA and CDR2 is FQGNSA. The CDR3 has 16 amino acids. V trimming: 1 base; J trimming: 7 bases; junction bases outside the gene matches: 10. The CDR3 bases are TGTGCCAGCAGCTTAGGTCTAGCGGGGAGGGGAGCGACCCAGTACTTC. As protein: CASSLGLAGRGATQYF.

V and J are TRBV3-1 and TRBJ2-7; TRBD1 is a possible D gene (6 bases). Deletions cut 7 bases from V and 3 bases from J, with 13 bases between. Germline V gene data show CDR1 as LGHDT and CDR2 as YNNKEL (reference sequence). The CDR3 consists of 13 residues. This chain's CDR3 is CASIDRSDYEQYF. The CDR3 DNA reads as TGTGCCAGCATTGACAGGTCGGACTACGAGCAGTACTTC.

This clonotype was picked up many times. The chain uses TRBV20-1 and TRBJ2-3; 10 bases map to TRBD2. In germline, CDR1 is DFQATT, CDR2 SNEGSKA (reference sequence). The CDR3 spans 14 residues. The junction had 4 bases not matched to a gene; V was cut back by 6 bases and J by 1 base. The DNA of the CDR3 is TGCAGTGCACCCGGGACTAGCGGCACAGATACGCAGTATTTT. The encoded protein is CSAPGTSGTDTQYF.

The table lists this clonotype with many counts. This sequence joins TRBV12-5 and TRBJ2-5; tentative D call: TRBD2 (6 bases). The CDR3 totals 17 residues. Trimming pared 0 bases from V and 7 bases from J, leaving 21 bases between. Germline CDR1 LGHNT, CDR2 FRNRAP. The CDR3 spells CASGLVEGYQNGGTQYF. The CDR3 DNA sequence: TGTGCTAGTGGTTTGGTAGAGGGCTACCAAAACGGGGGGACCCAGTACTTC.

This clonotype was seen ten or more times. The chain recombines TRBV2 with TRBJ2-5; 11 nucleotides match TRBD2. This CDR3 has 15 amino acids. Trimming at V came to 5 bases and at J to 4 bases, leaving 6 bases not matched to a gene. CDR1 and CDR2 (germline): SNHLY, FYNNEI. CDR3 sequence (DNA): TGTGCCAGCAGTCCTTTAGCGGGGGGGTCAGAGACCCAGTACTTC. Translating gives CASSPLAGGSETQYF.